This T cell receptor (beta chain) was retrieved from a study of OX40 agonist ivuxolimab in advanced cancers. The assay was immunoSEQ multiplex PCR, and TCRdb's table has in-frame clones only and misses some. The data show tens of thousands of clones, with roughly 85% seen just once and 11% held by the top ten. By share, this clone counts as medium-sized (0.01 to 0.1%). This CDR3 is built from 14 residues. Per the germline V gene, CDR1 is SNHLY and CDR2 is FYNNEI. Trimming shortened V by 6 bases and J by 4 bases, and 13 bases separated the two germline ends. V gene TRBV2 combines with J gene TRBJ1-5; maybe TRBD1 (5 bases). The sequence was collected from an adult with an advanced solid tumor such as melanoma, head and neck, liver or kidney cancer. Sequences were derived from CD4+ or CD8+ T cells sorted from blood, sampled in a trial of the OX40 agonist ivuxolimab. The CDR3, as DNA: TGTGCCAGCAGGGAATGGGGGGAAAATCAGCCCCAGCATTTT. Its translation: CASREWGENQPQHF. The whole variable domain, filled in from reference TRBV2 and TRBJ1-5, reads EPEVTQTPSHQVTQMGQEVILRCVPISNHLYFYWYRQILGQKVEFLVSFYNNEISEKSEIFDDQFSVERPDGSNFTLKIRSTKLEDSAMYFCASREWGENQPQHFGDGTRLSIL.